The clone carrying this T cell receptor (beta chain) appeared a few times. This specimen comes from a study of blood T cell repertoires in COVID-19. Study context: Donors in the United States, Italy and Spain gave samples during acute or convalescent COVID-19. Sources were T cells, B-cell-depleted T cells, or PBMCs; the material itself was cDNA or gDNA.

In the original workflow: Amplification of reference gene primers was used by the study to estimate nucleated cell counts. The method was immunoSEQ multiplex PCR; TCRdb's version includes in-frame clones alone and lacks a portion of them. V, J and clone size are those of that table, while D and trimming were read from the DNA. The data show 200,000 to 250,000 clones, 70% to 85% seen once. V was trimmed by 3 bases and J by 0 bases, leaving 9 bases between them. Germline CDR1 and CDR2: MGHRA and YSYEKL. The CDR3 is 16 amino acids. The specimen was peripheral blood. The sequence was collected from a woman of 80 years or more with active or convalescent COVID-19. The chain has TRBV4-1 and TRBJ2-6; unclear D gene. This CDR3 reads CASSQMEFSGANVLTF. CDR3 sequence (DNA): TGCGCCAGCAGCCAGATGGAGTTCTCTGGGGCCAACGTCCTGACTTTC.